This TCR beta chain was obtained from a study of cytomegalovirus exposure and HLA in healthy donors. The V end was cut by 0 bases, the J end by 1 base, with 7 bases between. Germline CDR1 is SGDLS and CDR2 is YYNGEE. The CDR3 totals 14 residues. Both 60 Vbeta primers and 13 Jbeta primers went into the PCR. The assay was immunoSEQ multiplex PCR, and TCRdb's table has in-frame clones only and misses some. The table lists over 150,000 clones, about four fifths of them singletons. About this clone itself: Its antigen is currently unknown.

General study points: It was in a later analysis that TCR association rates were seen to vary by HLA locus, highest for DRB1 and lowest for HLA-C. Immune exposure information comprised only CMV serostatus.

Sequenced: PBMCs. The chain is built from TRBV9 and TRBJ1-1; D is ambiguous. This receptor was obtained from a boy between 2 and 10 years old in good health and CMV-seronegative. CDR3 coding DNA: TGTGCCAGCAGCGTAGTCAACTCGAACACTGAAGCTTTCTTT. Amino acids: CASSVVNSNTEAFF.